This is a list of T cell receptor beta chains from one sample in a study of beta chain features in type 1 diabetes. The data were produced by immunoSEQ multiplex PCR, yet TCRdb's version contains in-frame clones alone and is incomplete. The sample lists roughly 310,000 clones; 9.5% to 12% were seen once. Material for sequencing was naive CD4+ T cells from blood. These receptors were collected from a woman aged 25 to 39 in good health. Each CDR3 is given with its conserved first and last residue. A D gene is named only where the DNA matches it firmly. Size tells how often a clone was seen (once, few, many) or the class of an expanded clone, and some rows leave it out.

D	V	J	size	CDR3	DNA
TRBD2	TRBV11-3	TRBJ2-1	NA	CASSLRMGLAGDNEQFF	TGTGCCAGCAGCTTAAGGATGGGACTAGCGGGAGACAATGAGCAGTTCTTC
TRBD2	TRBV5-1	TRBJ2-3	NA	CASSLGLAGTDTQYF	TGCGCCAGCAGCTTGGGACTAGCAGGCACAGATACGCAGTATTTT
NA	TRBV18	TRBJ1-2	NA	CASSPRDYGYTF	TGTGCCAGCTCACCTCGGGACTATGGCTACACCTTC
TRBD1	TRBV7-9	TRBJ1-1	once	CASSPRGPTEAFF	TGTGCCAGCAGCCCCAGGGGGCCCACTGAAGCTTTCTTT
NA	TRBV6-6	TRBJ1-2	few	CASSYYQDTDGYTF	TGTGCCAGCAGTTACTATCAGGACACGGATGGCTACACCTTC
TRBD2	TRBV9	TRBJ2-1	few	CASGAGVSYNEQFF	TGTGCCAGCGGGGCGGGAGTCTCCTACAATGAGCAGTTCTTC
TRBD1	TRBV15	TRBJ1-5	few	CATSRDYETGALLYQHF	TGTGCCACCAGCAGAGATTATGAGACAGGGGCCCTTTTATACCAGCATTTT
TRBD2	TRBV28	TRBJ2-5	NA	CASSPGLAGGLRETQYF	TGTGCCAGCAGCCCGGGACTAGCGGGAGGCCTCCGAGAGACCCAGTACTTC
NA	TRBV7-2	TRBJ2-6	few	CASSPATAPGANVLTF	TGTGCCAGCAGCCCAGCGACAGCTCCTGGGGCCAACGTCCTGACTTTC
NA	TRBV19	TRBJ2-1	few	CASTSRRSYNEQFF	TGTGCCAGTACGAGCAGGCGATCTTACAATGAGCAGTTCTTC
NA	TRBV9	TRBJ2-1	NA	CASSGPGWSYNEQFF	TGTGCCAGCAGCGGCCCGGGTTGGTCCTACAATGAGCAGTTCTTC